Listed here are 12 T cell receptor beta chains from one sample, sequenced in a study of blood T cell repertoires in COVID-19. Assay used: immunoSEQ multiplex PCR; TCRdb lists only in-frame clones, some missing. The sample holds a few hundred thousand clones, 70% to 90% seen once. Sequencing was performed on PBMCs or T cells enriched from blood (not recorded which). The receptor source for this set is a woman aged 40 to 50 who had recovered from COVID-19.

The chain combines TRBV7-2 with TRBJ2-7; 7 bases agree with TRBD2. The CDR3 runs to 14 residues. V was pared by 5 bases and J by 6 bases, with 10 bases of the junction left unmatched. Germline-derived CDR1 and CDR2 are SGHTA and FQGNSA. CDR3 in DNA: TGTGCCAGCAGCGCTAGCGGAATAAGTGGCGAGCAGTACTTC. Amino acids: CASSASGISGEQYF.

V usage is TRBV18 and J usage is TRBJ1-3; TRBD1 is a possible D gene (5 bases). V lost 3 bases to trimming and J lost 1 base, with 10 bases between them. Germline assignment: CDR1 KGHSH and CDR2 LQKENI. CDR3 length: 15 amino acids. Here the CDR3 DNA reads TGTGCCAGCTCACCTGCCGGGACTTCTGGAAACACCATATATTTT. It specifies CASSPAGTSGNTIYF.

The V call is TRBV7-2, the J call TRBJ2-1; 13 bases agree with TRBD2. V was clipped by 4 bases and J by 4 bases; unmatched bases: 1. The germline CDR1 and CDR2 sequences are SGHTA and FQGNSA. The CDR3 has 15 amino acids. In DNA form, the CDR3 reads TGTGCCAGCAGCTCGACTAGCGGGGGGTACAATGAGCAGTTCTTC. Its translation is CASSSTSGGYNEQFF.

The CDR3: CATSEQDNQPQHF. The DNA for the CDR3 is TGTGCCACCAGTGAACAGGACAATCAGCCCCAGCATTTT. This chain uses TRBV24-1 with TRBJ1-5; D possibly corresponds to TRBD1 (5 bases). The CDR3 sequence is 13 residues long. The germline gives CDR1 KGHDR, CDR2 SFDVKD. V was clipped by 4 bases and J by 3 bases, with 6 bases between them.

The rearrangement links TRBV28 to TRBJ2-7; no clear D gene. Trimming pared 1 base from V and 4 bases from J, leaving 5 bases between. The CDR3 consists of 12 residues. CDR1 is MDHEN and CDR2 is SYDVKM in the germline V gene. CDR3 in DNA: TGTGCCAGCAGTTTATCCCGGTACGAGCAGTACTTC. Translating gives CASSLSRYEQYF. The complete variable domain, with remaining parts taken from reference TRBV28 and TRBJ2-7, reads DVKVTQSSRYLVKRTGEKVFLECVQDMDHENMFWYRQDPGLGLRLIYFSYDVKMKEKGDIPEGYSVSREKKERFSLILESASTNQTSMYLCASSLSRYEQYFGPGTRLTVT.

The V and J genes are TRBV30 and TRBJ2-7; 12 bases line up with TRBD2. There are 15 residues in the CDR3. CDR1 and CDR2 from the germline V gene are GTSNPN and SVGIG (reference sequence). Trimming at V came to 3 bases and at J to 6 bases, leaving 9 bases not matched to a gene. The DNA of the CDR3 is TGTGCCTGGAGCCCGGGACTAGCGGGCCGCTCCGAGCAGTACTTC. Translating gives CAWSPGLAGRSEQYF.

The chain employs TRBV2 and TRBJ1-3; unclear D gene. The CDR3 is 13 amino acids. Germline loops: CDR1 SNHLY, CDR2 FYNNEI. V lost 4 bases and J lost 0, with 4 bases in between. CDR3: CASSVSSGNTIYF. The CDR3 DNA reads as TGTGCCAGCAGTGTCAGCTCTGGAAACACCATATATTTT.

About this clone itself: Different DNA sequences within this sample yield the same CDR3. The V call is TRBV19, the J call TRBJ2-5; D remains ambiguous. There are 11 residues in the CDR3. Trimming stripped 3 bases from V and 4 bases from J, with 3 bases between. Germline assignment: CDR1 LNHDA and CDR2 SQIVND (reference sequence). The CDR3 DNA is TGTGCCAGTAGTATTCGAGAGACCCAGTACTTC. It codes for CASSIRETQYF.

V and J are TRBV2 and TRBJ2-7; a possible D gene is TRBD2 (6 bases). Germline V gene sequence: CDR1 SNHLY, CDR2 FYNNEI. There are 14 residues in the CDR3. V was trimmed by 6 bases and J by 0 bases, leaving 12 bases between them. The CDR3 DNA reads TGTGCCAGCAGACGGTTGGGGGGCTCCTACGAGCAGTACTTC. This codes for CASRRLGGSYEQYF.

This clone was counted only a few times. This chain joins TRBV24-1 and TRBJ2-2, with no clear D. Germline V gene data show CDR1 as KGHDR and CDR2 as SFDVKD. The CDR3 spans 16 residues. Trimming cost V 5 bases and J 0 bases, with 12 bases left between them. The CDR3 DNA reads TGTGCCACCAGTGCCACAGACGCGTCGAACACCGGGGAGCTGTTTTTT. It encodes CATSATDASNTGELFF.

This clone showed up just a few times. The rearrangement links TRBV24-1 to TRBJ1-2, with D possibly TRBD1 on 5 matching bases. Germline CDR1 reads KGHDR; CDR2 reads SFDVKD. This CDR3 contains 12 residues. V shed 5 bases and J shed 4 bases, with 7 bases lying between them. CDR3 sequence reads: CATSAGIYGYTF. CDR3 DNA: TGTGCCACCAGTGCAGGGATCTATGGCTACACCTTC.

The gene calls are TRBV7-3 and TRBJ2-3, with 8 bases aligning to TRBD1. The CDR3 loop spans 16 amino acids. V gave up 6 bases and J gave up 3 bases; unmatched junction bases: 11. Germline V gives CDR1 SGHTA, CDR2 FQGTGA. The CDR3: CASSRQGRSSTDTQYF. The CDR3 DNA follows: TGTGCCAGCAGTAGACAGGGGCGGTCTTCAACAGATACGCAGTATTTT.